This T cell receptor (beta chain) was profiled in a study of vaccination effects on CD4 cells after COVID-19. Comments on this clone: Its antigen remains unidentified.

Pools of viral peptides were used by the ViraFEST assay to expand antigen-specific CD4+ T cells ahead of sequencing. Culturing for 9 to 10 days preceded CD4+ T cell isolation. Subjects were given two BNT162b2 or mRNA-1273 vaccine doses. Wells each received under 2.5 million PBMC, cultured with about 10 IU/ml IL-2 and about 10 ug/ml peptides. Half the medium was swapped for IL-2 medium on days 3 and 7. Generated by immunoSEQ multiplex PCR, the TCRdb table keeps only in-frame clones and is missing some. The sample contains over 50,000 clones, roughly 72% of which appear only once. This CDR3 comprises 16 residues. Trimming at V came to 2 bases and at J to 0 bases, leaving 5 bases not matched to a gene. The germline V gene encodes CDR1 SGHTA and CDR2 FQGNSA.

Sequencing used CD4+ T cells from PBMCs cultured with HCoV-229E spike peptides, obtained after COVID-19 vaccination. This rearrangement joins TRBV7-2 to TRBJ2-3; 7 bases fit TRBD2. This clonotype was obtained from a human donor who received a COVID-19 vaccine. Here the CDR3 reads CASSLRGGGSTDTQYF. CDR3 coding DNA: TGTGCCAGCAGCTTACGTGGGGGGGGAAGCACAGATACGCAGTATTTT.